The 20 T cell receptor beta chains in this list originate from one sample, sequenced in a study of neoadjuvant anti-PD-1 for oral cavity cancer. Generated by immunoSEQ multiplex PCR, the TCRdb table keeps only in-frame clones and is missing some. The repertoire holds some 70,000 clones, with about 85% as singletons. Time point meaning: after neoadjuvant nivolumab, at surgical resection. Sample: PBMCs, taken after nivolumab (anti-PD-1) treatment. These receptors originate from a person between 40 and 85 years old with oral cavity squamous cell carcinoma.

The chain links TRBV30 to TRBJ1-5; tentative D call: TRBD1 (6 bases). Germline V CDR1 and CDR2: GTSNPN, SVGIG (reference sequence). CDR3 length: 12 residues. Trimming cost V 2 bases and J 12 bases, with 14 bases left between them. CDR3: CAWSPSRGHQHF. CDR3 nucleotide sequence: TGTGCCTGGAGTCCCTCCAGGGGACACCAGCATTTT.

The chain carries TRBV29-1 and TRBJ1-5; 7 bases are a match to TRBD1. Trimming removed 5 bases from V and 7 bases from J; junction bases left unmatched: 8. In germline, CDR1 is SQVTM, CDR2 ANQGSEA. CDR3 length: 13 residues. The CDR3 DNA is TGCAGCGTTCGCGGACAGGAGGGACAGCCCCAGCATTTT. Translating gives CSVRGQEGQPQHF.

The count of this clone is one. This sequence joins TRBV7-8 and TRBJ2-2; a weak D match, TRBD1 (5 bases). From germline, CDR1 is SGHVS and CDR2 FQNEAQ. The length of the CDR3 is 14 residues. The germline V and J ends were trimmed by 4 bases and 4 bases, with 10 bases remaining between them. The CDR3 protein is CASSSGQGTGELFF. The CDR3 coding sequence is TGTGCCAGCAGCTCAGGGCAGGGCACCGGGGAGCTGTTTTTT.

This CDR3 reads CAISEGQGDYGYTF. The CDR3 nucleotides are TGTGCCATCAGTGAGGGTCAGGGCGACTATGGCTACACCTTC. The V and J genes are TRBV10-3 and TRBJ1-2; tentative D call: TRBD1 (5 bases). V gave up 2 bases and J gave up 3 bases, with 10 bases separating them. Germline V CDR1 and CDR2: ENHRY, SYGVKD. This CDR3 has 14 residues.

This clone was recorded only once. The V and J genes are TRBV11-1 and TRBJ2-2; maybe TRBD2 (5 bases). Trimming removed 9 bases from V and 4 bases from J, with 12 bases in between. Germline CDR1 SGHAT, CDR2 FQDESV (reference sequence). The CDR3 covers 13 residues. The CDR3 sequence: CASGLRRTGELFF. Here the CDR3 DNA reads TGTGCCAGTGGACTCCGGCGCACCGGGGAGCTGTTTTTT.

This clone has a handful of counts. The rearrangement joins TRBV9 to TRBJ2-1; possible D gene TRBD1, 6 bases. The ends were cut back, 0 bases at V and 3 bases at J, with 13 bases in the middle. CDR1 is SGDLS and CDR2 is YYNGEE in the germline V gene. The CDR3 extends over 16 amino acids. CDR3 coding DNA: TGTGCCAGCAGCGTAGCGGACAGCTCTGGCTACAATGAGCAGTTCTTC. Amino acids: CASSVADSSGYNEQFF.

The chain uses TRBV30 and TRBJ2-7; D not certain. This CDR3 has 15 residues. In germline, CDR1 is GTSNPN, CDR2 SVGIG (reference sequence). V shed 3 bases and J shed 7 bases, with 22 bases lying between them. This CDR3 is CAWSVRASSPLEQYF. The DNA of the CDR3 is TGTGCCTGGAGCGTCCGGGCCTCAAGTCCTTTGGAGCAGTACTTC.

The count of this clone is one. The V gene is TRBV11-3, the J gene TRBJ1-1, with D tentatively TRBD1 (6 bases). V gave up 5 bases and J gave up 7 bases, with 11 bases separating them. Germline assignment: CDR1 SGHNT and CDR2 YENEEA. The CDR3 covers 12 residues. CDR3 sequence: CASSERTDEAFF. The CDR3 DNA is TGTGCCAGCAGCGAACGGACAGATGAAGCTTTCTTT.

This chain joins TRBV6-5 and TRBJ1-3, with 10 bases aligning to TRBD1. The CDR3 is 15 residues long. Germline trimming cut 5 bases from V and 5 bases from J; bases unmatched to any gene: 6. Germline loops: CDR1 MNHEY, CDR2 SVGAGI. The DNA for the CDR3 is TGTGCCAGCAGTCCAGGGACAGGGGACAGAAACACCATATATTTT. Translating gives CASSPGTGDRNTIYF.

The CDR3 bases are TGTGCCAGCGGACCTGCAACAGGTGAAGCTTTCTTT. This encodes CASGPATGEAFF. The chain combines TRBV7-3 with TRBJ1-1, with a weak D call TRBD1 (5 bases). This CDR3 region has 12 residues. CDR1 and CDR2 (germline): SGHTA, FQGTGA. The V and J ends lost 8 bases and 7 bases respectively, with 14 bases between them.

The rearrangement uses TRBV9 and TRBJ1-2; D is perhaps TRBD1 (5 bases). This CDR3 contains 15 residues. Per germline, CDR1 SGDLS and CDR2 YYNGEE. Trimming shortened V by 2 bases and J by 1 base, and 12 bases separated the two germline ends. The CDR3: CASSVGGKGNYGYTF. In DNA, the CDR3 is TGTGCCAGCAGCGTCGGGGGAAAGGGTAACTATGGCTACACCTTC.

The chain carries TRBV19 and TRBJ1-2, with 7 bases fitting TRBD1. This CDR3 comprises 14 residues. From germline, CDR1 is LNHDA and CDR2 SQIVND (reference sequence). V dropped 5 bases and J dropped 5; count of bases not matched to a gene: 8. CDR3 sequence (DNA): TGTGCCAGTAGTCTACAGGGGCGAGATTATGGCTACACCTTC. Amino acids: CASSLQGRDYGYTF.

V gene TRBV14 combines with J gene TRBJ2-7, with a tentative D call TRBD2 (6 bases). This CDR3 contains 15 residues. Germline V CDR1 and CDR2: SGHDN, FVKESK. Deletions cut 6 bases from V and 6 bases from J, with 21 bases between. The chain's CDR3 is CASSHPGAGGREQYF. DNA for the CDR3: TGTGCCAGCAGTCATCCGGGAGCCGGCGGTCGCGAGCAGTACTTC.

The rearrangement uses TRBV19 and TRBJ1-5; TRBD1 matches 7 bases. V lost 7 bases to trimming and J lost 0 bases; unmatched junction nucleotides: 12. The germline gives CDR1 LNHDA, CDR2 SQIVND (reference sequence). The CDR3 covers 17 residues. CDR3 sequence reads: CASNGRGRAYSNQPQHF. The CDR3 coding sequence is TGTGCCAGTAATGGGAGGGGGCGCGCTTATAGCAATCAGCCCCAGCATTTT. The full variable domain, completed using reference TRBV19 and TRBJ1-5, is DGGITQSPKYLFRKEGQNVTLSCEQNLNHDAMYWYRQDPGQGLRLIYYSQIVNDFQKGDIAEGYSVSREKKESFPLTVTSAQKNPTAFYLCASNGRGRAYSNQPQHFGDGTRLSIL.

The chain has TRBV7-8 and TRBJ1-5, with 8 bases that match TRBD1. The germline V gene encodes CDR1 SGHVS and CDR2 FQNEAQ. CDR3 length: 20 amino acids. The J segment lost 4 bases and the V segment lost 0 bases, leaving 17 bases of the junction unmatched. CDR3 loop: CASSLAYLGAGQEENQPQHF. The CDR3 DNA reads as TGTGCCAGCAGCTTAGCGTACCTCGGGGCGGGACAGGAGGAGAATCAGCCCCAGCATTTT.

The rearrangement links TRBV9 to TRBJ2-2, with D perhaps TRBD1 (5 bases). Trimming pared 5 bases from V and 0 bases from J, leaving 11 bases between. Germline lookup yields CDR1 SGDLS and CDR2 YYNGEE. This CDR3 is 15 amino acids long. The CDR3 coding sequence is TGTGCCAGCAGGTCCCCGACAGCGAACACCGGGGAGCTGTTTTTT. This codes for CASRSPTANTGELFF. The whole variable domain, remainder taken from reference TRBV9 and TRBJ2-2, is DSGVTQTPKHLITATGQRVTLRCSPRSGDLSVYWYQQSLDQGLQFLIQYYNGEERAKGNILERFSAQQFPDLHSELNLSSLELGDSALYFCASRSPTANTGELFFGEGSRLTVL.

The chain recombines TRBV5-1 with TRBJ2-5; 9 nucleotides align to TRBD2. The germline CDR1 and CDR2 sequences are SGHRS and YFSETQ. The J segment lost 5 bases and the V segment lost 3 bases, leaving 8 bases of the junction unmatched. The CDR3 is 15 residues long. The CDR3 loop reads CASSYSGSGVETQYF. CDR3 in DNA: TGCGCCAGCAGCTATAGCGGGAGTGGCGTGGAGACCCAGTACTTC.

The rearrangement uses TRBV6-1 and TRBJ2-7; 9 nucleotides agree with TRBD2. The CDR3 contains 16 residues. V lost 4 bases, J lost 5 bases, and 12 bases stayed unmatched. The V gene's germline CDR1 is MNHNS and CDR2 SASEGT. CDR3 in amino acids: CASSVRVSGSTHEQYF. CDR3 coding DNA: TGTGCCAGCAGTGTCAGGGTTAGCGGGAGTACCCACGAGCAGTACTTC.

This clone was seen only a few times. Other nucleotide sequences from this sample produce the same CDR3. The rearrangement joins TRBV19 to TRBJ2-7; D call uncertain. This CDR3 comprises 13 residues. Per germline, CDR1 LNHDA and CDR2 SQIVND (reference sequence). Trimming cost V 4 bases and J 1 base, with 8 bases left between them. The CDR3 loop reads CASSKAVSYEQYF. The CDR3 region has the DNA TGTGCCAGTAGTAAGGCAGTGTCCTACGAGCAGTACTTC.

DNA of the CDR3: TGTGCCAGCAGCTTAGGCAGGGATCAGCCCCAGCATTTT. Translated: CASSLGRDQPQHF. This rearrangement joins TRBV11-2 to TRBJ1-5; TRBD1 might be the D (5 bases). There are 13 residues in the CDR3. Germline V gene data show CDR1 as SGHAT and CDR2 as FQNNGV. V was cut by 1 base and J by 5 bases, with 6 bases left in between. Drawing the rest from reference TRBV11-2 and TRBJ1-5, the complete variable domain is EAGVAQSPRYKIIEKRQSVAFWCNPISGHATLYWYQQILGQGPKLLIQFQNNGVVDDSQLPKDRFSAERLKGVDSTLKIQPAKLEDSAVYLCASSLGRDQPQHFGDGTRLSIL.